This TCR beta chain emerged from a study of beta chain features in type 1 diabetes. Of the isolated RNA, all was reverse transcribed, and so the sequenced material was expressed TCRB transcripts. Clones were sequenced by immunoSEQ multiplex PCR, and TCRdb holds only the in-frame ones, with some missing. Among under 250,000 clones, 13% to 15% were seen once, and the ten largest hold about 0.027%. CDR1 SNHLY and CDR2 FYNNEI come from the germline V gene. The V and J ends lost 3 bases and 8 bases respectively, with 16 bases between them. This CDR3 spans 14 amino acids. Cell sorting via CD45RO/CCR7/CD25/CD127/CD95/CD27 was performed to obtain CD4+ naive, central memory, regulatory and stem cell-like memory cells. Sorted populations all had greater than 98% purity.

The material sequenced was naive CD4+ T cells from blood. This TCR came from a woman between 40 and 55 years old in good health. The rearrangement joins TRBV2 to TRBJ1-2; a weak D match, TRBD1 (5 bases). The CDR3 sequence: CASSDGRVASGYTF. In nucleotides, the CDR3 is TGTGCCAGCAGTGACGGCAGGGTGGCCTCCGGCTACACCTTC.